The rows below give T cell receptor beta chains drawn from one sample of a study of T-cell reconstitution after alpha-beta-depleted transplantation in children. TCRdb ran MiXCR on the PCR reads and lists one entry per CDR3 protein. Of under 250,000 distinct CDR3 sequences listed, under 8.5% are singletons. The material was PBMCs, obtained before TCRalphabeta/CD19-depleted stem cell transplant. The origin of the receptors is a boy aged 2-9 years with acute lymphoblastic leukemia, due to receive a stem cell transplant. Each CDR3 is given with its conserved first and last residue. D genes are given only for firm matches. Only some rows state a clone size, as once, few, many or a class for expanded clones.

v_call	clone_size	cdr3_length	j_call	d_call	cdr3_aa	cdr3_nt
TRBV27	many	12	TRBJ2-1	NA	CASSLIFGEQFF	TGTGCCAGCAGTTTAATCTTTGGTGAGCAGTTCTTC
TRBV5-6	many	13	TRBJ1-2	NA	CASSLPEGHGYTF	TGTGCCAGCAGCTTGCCGGAAGGCCATGGCTACACCTTC
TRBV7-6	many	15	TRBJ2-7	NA	CASSLSSGGQDEQYF	TGTGCCAGCAGCTTATCATCAGGGGGGCAGGACGAGCAGTACTTC
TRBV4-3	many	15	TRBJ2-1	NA	CASSQERGLDNEQFF	TGCGCCAGCAGCCAAGAACGGGGGTTAGACAATGAGCAGTTCTTC
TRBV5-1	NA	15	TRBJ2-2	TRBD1	CASSLTGGSTGELFF	TGCGCCAGCAGCTTAACAGGGGGCTCGACCGGGGAGCTGTTTTTT
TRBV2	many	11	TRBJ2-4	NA	CASSELRIQYF	TGTGCCAGCAGTGAGTTGAGGATTCAGTACTTC
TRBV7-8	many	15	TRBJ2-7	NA	CASSAERTAAYEQYF	TGTGCCAGCAGCGCCGAGAGGACGGCGGCCTACGAGCAGTACTTC
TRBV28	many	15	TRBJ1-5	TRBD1	CASRGDRASNQPQHF	TGTGCCAGCAGGGGGGACAGGGCGAGCAATCAGCCCCAGCATTTT
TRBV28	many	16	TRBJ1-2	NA	CASSLWGQATNYGYTF	TGTGCCAGCAGTTTATGGGGCCAGGCCACTAACTATGGCTACACCTTC
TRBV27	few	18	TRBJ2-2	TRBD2	CASSLAAPGLVRTGELFF	TGTGCCAGCAGTCTAGCGGCCCCGGGACTAGTACGCACCGGGGAGCTGTTTTTT
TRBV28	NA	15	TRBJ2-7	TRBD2	CASTPPAGDAYEQYF	TGTGCCAGTACTCCCCCAGCGGGGGATGCCTACGAGCAGTACTTC
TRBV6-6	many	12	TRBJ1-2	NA	CASSYIRYGYTF	TGTGCCAGCAGTTACATCCGCTATGGCTACACCTTC
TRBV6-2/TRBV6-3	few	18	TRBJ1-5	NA	CASSSPRRQEGSNQPQHF	TGTGCCAGCAGCTCCCCCCGGCGCCAGGAGGGGAGCAATCAGCCCCAGCATTTT
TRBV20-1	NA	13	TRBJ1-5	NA	CSALPPLNQPQHF	TGCAGTGCCCTACCCCCGCTGAATCAGCCCCAGCATTTT
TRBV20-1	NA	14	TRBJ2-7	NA	CCARDRSSSYEQYF	TGCTGTGCTAGAGATCGGTCCAGCTCCTACGAGCAGTACTTC
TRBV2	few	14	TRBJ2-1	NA	CASSKQVVTNEQFF	TGTGCCAGCAGTAAGCAGGTGGTAACCAATGAGCAGTTCTTC
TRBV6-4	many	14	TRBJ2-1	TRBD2	CASSEGLAGDEQFF	TGTGCCAGCAGTGAGGGACTAGCGGGAGATGAGCAGTTCTTC
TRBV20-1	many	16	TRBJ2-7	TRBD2	CSARDHLGTSGYEQYF	TGCAGTGCTAGAGATCATCTAGGGACTAGCGGATACGAGCAGTACTTC
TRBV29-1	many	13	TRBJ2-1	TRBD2	CSAAGGGAREQFF	TGCAGCGCTGCTGGCGGGGGGGCGCGAGAGCAGTTCTTC
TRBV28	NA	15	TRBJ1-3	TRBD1	CASTAGTDSGNTIYF	TGTGCCAGCACGGCGGGGACAGACTCTGGAAACACCATATATTTT
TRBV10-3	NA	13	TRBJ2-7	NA	CAIRPSLHYEQYF	TGTGCCATCAGACCCAGCCTCCACTACGAGCAGTACTTC
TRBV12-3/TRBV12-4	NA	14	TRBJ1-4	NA	CASSLSGMGEKLFF	TGTGCCAGCAGTTTAAGTGGGATGGGTGAAAAACTGTTTTTT
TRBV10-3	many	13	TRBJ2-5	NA	CAISGLAGETQYF	TGTGCCATCAGTGGGCTTGCTGGGGAGACCCAGTACTTC
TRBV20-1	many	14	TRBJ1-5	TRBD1	CSAADGTVNQPQHF	TGCAGTGCGGCGGACGGGACAGTCAATCAGCCCCAGCATTTT
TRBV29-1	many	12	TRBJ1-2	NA	CSVEGPNYGYTF	TGCAGCGTGGAAGGACCGAACTATGGCTACACCTTC
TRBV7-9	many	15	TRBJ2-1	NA	CASSWVRSSYNEQFF	TGTGCCAGCAGCTGGGTGCGGAGCTCCTACAATGAGCAGTTCTTC